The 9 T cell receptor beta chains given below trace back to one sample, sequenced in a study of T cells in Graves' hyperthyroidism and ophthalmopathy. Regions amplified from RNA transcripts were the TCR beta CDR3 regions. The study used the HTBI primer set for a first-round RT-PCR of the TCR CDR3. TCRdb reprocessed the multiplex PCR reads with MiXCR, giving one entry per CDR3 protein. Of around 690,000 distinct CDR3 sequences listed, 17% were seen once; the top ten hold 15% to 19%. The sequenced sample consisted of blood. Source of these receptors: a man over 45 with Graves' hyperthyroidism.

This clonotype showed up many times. CDR3 amino acids: CAISEGGQGYEQYF. CDR3 bases: TGTGCCATCAGTGAGGGCGGACAGGGCTACGAGCAGTACTTC. The chain is built from TRBV10-3 and TRBJ2-7; TRBD1 agrees at 8 bases. There are 14 residues in the CDR3. V was pared by 2 bases and J by 3 bases, with 3 bases of the junction left unmatched. Germline lookup yields CDR1 ENHRY and CDR2 SYGVKD.

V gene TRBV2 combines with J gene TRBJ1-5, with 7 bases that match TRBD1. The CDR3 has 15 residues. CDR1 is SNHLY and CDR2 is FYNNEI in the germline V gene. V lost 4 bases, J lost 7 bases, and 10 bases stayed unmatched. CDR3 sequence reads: CASSVEGGAGQPQHF. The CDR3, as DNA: TGTGCCAGCAGTGTGGAAGGGGGCGCAGGACAGCCCCAGCATTTT.

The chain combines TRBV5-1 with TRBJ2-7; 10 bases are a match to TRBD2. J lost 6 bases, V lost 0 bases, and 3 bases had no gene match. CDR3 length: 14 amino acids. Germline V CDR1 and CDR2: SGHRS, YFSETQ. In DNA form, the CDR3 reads TGCGCCAGCAGCTTGGTGCTAGCGGGAGCCGAGCAGTACTTC. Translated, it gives CASSLVLAGAEQYF.

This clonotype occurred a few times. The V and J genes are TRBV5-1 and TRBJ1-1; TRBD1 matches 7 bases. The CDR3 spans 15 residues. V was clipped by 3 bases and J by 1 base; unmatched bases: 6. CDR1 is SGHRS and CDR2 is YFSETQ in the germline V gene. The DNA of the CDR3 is TGCGCCAGCAGCTCGGGGGACAGCGCGAACACTGAAGCTTTCTTT. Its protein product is CASSSGDSANTEAFF.

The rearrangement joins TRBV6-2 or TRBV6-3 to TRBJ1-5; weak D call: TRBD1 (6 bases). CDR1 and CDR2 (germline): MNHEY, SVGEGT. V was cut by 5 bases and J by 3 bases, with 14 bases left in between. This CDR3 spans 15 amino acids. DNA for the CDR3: TGTGCCAGCAGTGGATCGACAGGAAACAATCAGCCCCAGCATTTT. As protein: CASSGSTGNNQPQHF.

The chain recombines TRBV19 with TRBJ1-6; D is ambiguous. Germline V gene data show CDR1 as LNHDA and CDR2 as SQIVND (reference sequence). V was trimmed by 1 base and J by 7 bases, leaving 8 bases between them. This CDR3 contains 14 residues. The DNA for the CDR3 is TGTGCCAGTAGTATAGCCGGCTGGAATTCACCCCTCCACTTT. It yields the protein CASSIAGWNSPLHF.

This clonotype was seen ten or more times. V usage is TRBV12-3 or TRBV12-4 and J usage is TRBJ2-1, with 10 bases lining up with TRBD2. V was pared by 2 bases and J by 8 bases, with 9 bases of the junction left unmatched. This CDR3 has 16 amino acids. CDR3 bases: TGTGCCAGCAGTTTACGGGCAGCGGGAGGGAGATATGAGCAGTTCTTC. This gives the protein CASSLRAAGGRYEQFF.

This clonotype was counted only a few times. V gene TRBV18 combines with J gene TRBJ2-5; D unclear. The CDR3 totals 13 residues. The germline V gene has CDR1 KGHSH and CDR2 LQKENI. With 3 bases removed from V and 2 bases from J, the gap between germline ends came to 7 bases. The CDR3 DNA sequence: TGTGCCAGCTCACCTGACTTACAAGAGACCCAGTACTTC. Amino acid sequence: CASSPDLQETQYF.

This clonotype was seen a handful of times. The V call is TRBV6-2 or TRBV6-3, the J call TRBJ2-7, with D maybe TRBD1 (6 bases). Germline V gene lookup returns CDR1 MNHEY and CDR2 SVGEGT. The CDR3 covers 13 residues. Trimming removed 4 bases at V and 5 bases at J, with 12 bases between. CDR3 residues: CASSFTGRDEQYF. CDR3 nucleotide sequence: TGTGCCAGCAGTTTTACAGGGCGGGACGAGCAGTACTTC.